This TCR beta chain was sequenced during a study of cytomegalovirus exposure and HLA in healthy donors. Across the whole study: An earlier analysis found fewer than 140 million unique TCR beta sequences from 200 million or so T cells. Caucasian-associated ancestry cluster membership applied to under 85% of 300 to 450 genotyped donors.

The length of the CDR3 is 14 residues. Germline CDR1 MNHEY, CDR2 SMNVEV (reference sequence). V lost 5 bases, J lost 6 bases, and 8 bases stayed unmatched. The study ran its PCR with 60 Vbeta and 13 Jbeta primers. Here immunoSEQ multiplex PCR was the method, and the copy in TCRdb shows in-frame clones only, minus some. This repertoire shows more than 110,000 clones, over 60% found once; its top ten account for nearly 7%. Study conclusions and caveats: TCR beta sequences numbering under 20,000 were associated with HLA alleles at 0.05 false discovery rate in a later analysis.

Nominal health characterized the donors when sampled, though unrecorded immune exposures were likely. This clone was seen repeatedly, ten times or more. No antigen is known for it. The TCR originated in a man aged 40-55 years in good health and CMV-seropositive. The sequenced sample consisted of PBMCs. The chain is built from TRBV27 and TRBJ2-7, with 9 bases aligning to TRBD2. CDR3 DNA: TGTGCCAGCAGTCTCTTAGCGGGAGTAAGCGAGCAGTACTTC. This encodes CASSLLAGVSEQYF.